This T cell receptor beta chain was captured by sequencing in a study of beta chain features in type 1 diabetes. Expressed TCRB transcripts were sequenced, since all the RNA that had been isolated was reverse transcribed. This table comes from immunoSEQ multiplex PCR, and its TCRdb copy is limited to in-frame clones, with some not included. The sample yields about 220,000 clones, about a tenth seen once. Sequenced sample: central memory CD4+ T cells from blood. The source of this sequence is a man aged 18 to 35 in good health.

Here the CDR3 reads CASSQDLLAGISGANVLTF. The CDR3 DNA reads TGCGCCAGCAGCCAAGATCTTCTAGCGGGGATCTCTGGGGCCAACGTCCTGACTTTC. This chain uses TRBV4-3 with TRBJ2-6; 9 bases fit TRBD2. From germline, CDR1 is LGHNA and CDR2 YSLEER. This CDR3 has 19 residues. The V gene end was trimmed by 0 bases and the J gene end by 0 bases; junction bases not matched to a gene: 6.